The 12 T cell receptor beta chains given below trace back to one sample, sequenced in a study of T cell responses to AZD1222 COVID-19 vaccine. Libraries were prepared by immunoSEQ multiplex PCR; TCRdb keeps only in-frame clonotypes and omits some of them. The sample carries 100,000 to 120,000 clones, approximately 90% recorded once. Material: peripheral blood, obtained on day 0 of AZD1222 vaccination. All receptors derive from an adult in good health.

This rearrangement joins TRBV5-1 to TRBJ1-6, with TRBD1 as a possible D gene (5 bases). The CDR3 is made up of 17 amino acids. Germline V gene data show CDR1 as SGHRS and CDR2 as YFSETQ. V gave up 3 bases and J gave up 7 bases, with 20 bases separating them. The CDR3 reads CASSWDPIRGGNSPLHF. CDR3 sequence (DNA): TGCGCCAGCAGCTGGGACCCCATACGGGGGGGAAATTCACCCCTCCACTTT.

The chain recombines TRBV10-3 with TRBJ2-5; a weak D match, TRBD1 (6 bases). This CDR3 contains 14 residues. Germline V gene lookup returns CDR1 ENHRY and CDR2 SYGVKD. Deletions cut 6 bases from V and 2 bases from J, with 13 bases between. The CDR3 DNA reads TGTGCCATCAGCCCCCGGACAGAGCAAGAGACCCAGTACTTC. Protein product: CAISPRTEQETQYF.

The J gene is TRBJ2-1, the V gene TRBV5-1, with 11 nucleotides matching TRBD2. This CDR3 spans 14 amino acids. With 2 bases clipped from V and 8 bases from J, the junction kept 3 bases outside the gene matches. Germline values: CDR1 SGHRS, CDR2 YFSETQ. In DNA, the CDR3 is TGCGCCAGCAGCTTAACTAGCGGGAGTGATGAGCAGTTCTTC. Translated: CASSLTSGSDEQFF.

The chain links TRBV18 to TRBJ1-3, with 7 positions matching TRBD1. Germline lookup yields CDR1 KGHSH and CDR2 LQKENI. The CDR3 totals 14 residues. V gave up 5 bases and J gave up 2 bases; unmatched junction bases: 3. The CDR3 DNA is TGTGCCAGCTCATCGCAGGGGGCTGGAAACACCATATATTTT. This encodes CASSSQGAGNTIYF.

The V gene is TRBV11-2, the J gene TRBJ2-3, with D perhaps TRBD1 (5 bases). The CDR3 loop spans 17 amino acids. V lost 5 bases to trimming and J lost 2 bases, with 20 bases between them. Germline lookup yields CDR1 SGHAT and CDR2 FQNNGV. The DNA for the CDR3 is TGTGCCAGCAGCCTTTCCTCGTTTGGGGCGAACACAGATACGCAGTATTTT. It yields the protein CASSLSSFGANTDTQYF.

This chain joins TRBV5-1 and TRBJ1-1; no firm D call. CDR1 is SGHRS, CDR2 YFSETQ, per germline. V was clipped by 4 bases and J by 0 bases, with 13 bases between them. The CDR3 consists of 15 residues. As DNA, the CDR3 is TGCGCCAGCAGCCTGGACGGACCCATGAACACTGAAGCTTTCTTT. Encoded protein: CASSLDGPMNTEAFF.

The chain carries TRBV7-2 and TRBJ2-3; TRBD2 matches at 11 bases. V lost 1 base to trimming and J lost 7 bases; unmatched junction nucleotides: 7. Germline CDR1 and CDR2: SGHTA and FQGNSA. The CDR3 runs 16 residues. The CDR3 here is CASSLGGSGRANTQYF. CDR3 sequence (DNA): TGTGCCAGCAGCTTAGGGGGTAGCGGGAGGGCAAATACGCAGTATTTT.

DNA for the CDR3: TGTGCCAGCTCACCAGGATATGCACGAGGGATGAACACTGAAGCTTTCTTT. This sequence encodes CASSPGYARGMNTEAFF. The rearrangement uses TRBV18 and TRBJ1-1, with D unresolved. Trimming shortened V by 2 bases and J by 0 bases, and 16 bases separated the two germline ends. CDR1 is KGHSH, CDR2 LQKENI, per germline. The CDR3 has 17 residues.

The rearrangement uses TRBV3-1 (or the pseudogene TRBV3-2) and TRBJ2-7; D is perhaps TRBD1 (6 bases). There are 15 residues in the CDR3. V lost 0 bases and J lost 1, with 10 bases in between. Germline CDR1 is LGHDT and CDR2 is YNNKEL (reference sequence). The CDR3 bases are TGTGCCAGCAGCCAAGAGGGACAAGTATCCTACGAGCAGTACTTC. Protein: CASSQEGQVSYEQYF.

V gene TRBV10-3 combines with J gene TRBJ2-7; D unclear. With 0 bases removed from V and 2 bases from J, the gap between germline ends came to 8 bases. This CDR3 comprises 14 residues. The germline V gene encodes CDR1 ENHRY and CDR2 SYGVKD. This CDR3 reads CAISESGLTYEQYF. In DNA form, the CDR3 reads TGTGCCATCAGTGAGTCCGGGTTAACCTACGAGCAGTACTTC.

The chain has TRBV4-1 and TRBJ1-2; no firm D call. CDR3 size: 14 residues. Germline V gene sequence: CDR1 MGHRA, CDR2 YSYEKL. Trimming left V 3 bases short and J 0 bases short, with 8 bases between. The CDR3 DNA reads TGCGCCAGCAGCCAGGTAGGAGCTAACTATGGCTACACCTTC. Protein: CASSQVGANYGYTF.

This clone was counted between two and nine times. The chain uses TRBV5-1 and TRBJ2-2; the match to TRBD1 covers 7 bases. V was clipped by 0 bases and J by 7 bases; unmatched bases: 9. The CDR3 runs to 16 residues. Germline V CDR1 and CDR2: SGHRS, YFSETQ. This CDR3 reads CASSLAGTVVVGELFF. CDR3 DNA: TGCGCCAGCAGCTTGGCCGGGACAGTTGTCGTCGGGGAGCTGTTTTTT.